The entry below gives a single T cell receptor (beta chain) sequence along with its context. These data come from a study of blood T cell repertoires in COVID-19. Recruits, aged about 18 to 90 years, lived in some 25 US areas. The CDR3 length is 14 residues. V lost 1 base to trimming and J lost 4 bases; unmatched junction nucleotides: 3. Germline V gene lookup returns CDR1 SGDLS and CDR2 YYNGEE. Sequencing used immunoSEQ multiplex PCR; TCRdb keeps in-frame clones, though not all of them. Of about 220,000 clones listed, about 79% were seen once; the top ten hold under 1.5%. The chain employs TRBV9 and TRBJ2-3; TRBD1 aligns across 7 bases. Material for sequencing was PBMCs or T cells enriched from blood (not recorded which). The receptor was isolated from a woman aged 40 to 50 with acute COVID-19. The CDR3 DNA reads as TGTGCCAGCAGCGTAACAGGGGTTGCAGATACGCAGTATTTT. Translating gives CASSVTGVADTQYF.